This TCR beta chain was observed in a study of T cell responses to AZD1222 COVID-19 vaccine. V shed 5 bases, J shed 8 bases, and the junction held 3 bases outside the gene matches. CDR1 SGHTA and CDR2 FQGTGA come from the germline V gene. The CDR3 runs 12 residues. Using immunoSEQ multiplex PCR, the repertoire was profiled, and TCRdb retains in-frame clones only, with some absent. The sample consists of roughly 150,000 clones, around 89% of them appearing once. The TCR sequence derives from an adult in good health. The sample in question was peripheral blood, obtained on day 0 of AZD1222 vaccination. The chain employs TRBV7-3 and TRBJ2-1, with 7 bases fitting TRBD2. CDR3 loop: CASSETSDEQFF. DNA for the CDR3: TGTGCCAGCAGCGAAACTAGCGATGAGCAGTTCTTC.